This T cell receptor beta chain was found in a study of shared clonotypes between healthy human individuals. This clone appeared a single time. The CDR3 totals 15 residues. Per the germline V gene, CDR1 is PRHDT and CDR2 is FYEKMQ (reference sequence). Trimming removed 5 bases at V and 3 bases at J, with 15 bases between. Clones were read by immunoSEQ multiplex PCR, and TCRdb kept only the in-frame ones, dropping some. The sample carries some 470,000 clones, 76% recorded once. The chain uses TRBV13 and TRBJ2-3, with D perhaps matching TRBD1 or TRBD2 (5 bases each). Sequencing was done on a sample of PBMCs. The source is a woman between 40 and 55 years old in good health. Some clones in this sample may be carry-over from other donors' samples. The CDR3 region is CASSPGPTGTDTQYF. CDR3 DNA sequence: TGTGCCAGCAGCCCGGGACCCACGGGGACAGATACGCAGTATTTT.